This TCR beta chain is drawn from a study of cytomegalovirus exposure and HLA in healthy donors. Study-wide findings and caveats: Three of the chains that were CMV-associated were confirmed in vitro to be specific for CMV antigens. A missense DCLRE1C variant was associated with V- and J-gene trimming of TCR beta chains in a later analysis, and an independent cohort replicated the association. TCR sequences were mostly rare, though some public TCRs occurred in many donors.

J lost 0 bases, V lost 5 bases, and 6 bases had no gene match. CDR1 is SGHKS and CDR2 is YYEKEE in the germline V gene (reference sequence). CDR3 length equals 17 residues. As to this clone: Its cognate antigen is unknown.

This PCR relied on a set of 60 Vbeta primers and 13 Jbeta primers. Sequenced by immunoSEQ multiplex PCR; TCRdb stores in-frame clones only, minus some. This sample contains approximately 37,000 clones. This receptor was obtained from a middle-aged man in good health and CMV-seropositive. The V and J genes are TRBV5-5 and TRBJ2-1, with 12 bases fitting TRBD2. Sequencing input: PBMCs. The CDR3 DNA reads as TGTGCCAGCAGTTTAACTAGCGGGGGGAGCTCCTACAATGAGCAGTTCTTC. Translation gives CASSLTSGGSSYNEQFF.